A selection of T cell receptor beta chains follows, all from one sample in a study of T cell repertoires in cytomegalovirus infection. MiXCR, applied by TCRdb to the reads, yields one record per CDR3 protein. Of 170,000 or so distinct CDR3 sequences detected, over 13% appear once; the ten largest clones hold over 20%. What was sequenced was PBMCs. The source of these receptors is a human donor in good health (CMV status not recorded). Some clones in this sample may be carry-over from other donors' samples. The CDR3 runs from the conserved cysteine through the conserved F or W. A D gene is named only where the DNA matches it firmly. A clone size is listed for some rows: how often the clone was seen (once, few, many), or a class if it is expanded.

d_call j_call clone_size v_call cdr3_nt cdr3_aa
TRBD2 TRBJ2-3 many TRBV7-2 TGTGCCAGCAGCGACAGACTAGCGGGGGGCACAGATACGCAGTATTTT CASSDRLAGGTDTQYF
TRBD1 TRBJ2-6 many TRBV10-3 TGTGCCGCACAGGGGGCTGGGGCCAACGTCCTGACTTTC CAAQGAGANVLTF
TRBD2 TRBJ2-7 many TRBV28 TGTGCCAGCAGCCTAGCGGCAAGGAGCTCCTACGAGCAGTACTTC CASSLAARSSYEQYF
TRBD2 TRBJ2-7 - TRBV28 TGTGCCAGCAATGGACTAGCGCCGAGTTACGAGCAGTACTTC CASNGLAPSYEQYF
- TRBJ2-4 - TRBV3-1 TGTGCCAGCAGCCAAGGAGACCTCAAAAGTCAGTACTTC CASSQGDLKSQYF
- TRBJ1-1 many TRBV10-2 TGCGCCAGCAGCGCGACACGCTCGGAAGCTTTCTTT CASSATRSEAFF
- TRBJ2-3 few TRBV12-5 TGTGCTAGTGGTCCCTGGGGCCAAACAGATACGCAGTATTTT CASGPWGQTDTQYF
- TRBJ1-1 - TRBV18 TGTGCCAGCTCACCTACCACAGGGAAGGAAGCTTTCTTT CASSPTTGKEAFF
- TRBJ2-2 - TRBV29-1 TGCAGCGTTGGCACCGACAGGAACACCGGGGAGCTGTTTTTT CSVGTDRNTGELFF
- TRBJ1-1 many TRBV4-1 TGCGCCAGCAGCCAAGGATGGGGGGCGGACACTGAAGCTTTCTTT CASSQGWGADTEAFF
TRBD1 TRBJ2-4 many TRBV5-6 TGTGCCAGCAGCTCGCCCGGACAGGGGGGCGCCAAAAACATTCAGTACTTC CASSSPGQGGAKNIQYF
TRBD1 TRBJ1-3 few TRBV4-3 TGCGCCAGCAGCCAAAAGACAGGGGGCTTTGCTGGAAACACCATATATTTT CASSQKTGGFAGNTIYF
- TRBJ1-4 many TRBV7-2 TGTGCCAGCAGCCGAATCGGGGGCACTGAAAAACTGTTTTTT CASSRIGGTEKLFF
TRBD1 TRBJ1-5 few TRBV7-2 TGTGCCAGCAGCTCCCGGACAGGATTGGGCAATCAGCCCCAGCATTTT CASSSRTGLGNQPQHF
- TRBJ2-5 few TRBV2 TGTGCCAGCAGTGAGTTTTCAGGGGCCCAAGAGACCCAGTACTTC CASSEFSGAQETQYF
TRBD1 TRBJ1-2 many TRBV28 TGTGCCAGCAGACGGACAGGGGGCATCAACTATGGCTACACCTTC CASRRTGGINYGYTF
- TRBJ1-1 - TRBV10-2 TGCTCAGCTGGGAAACGGGGGACTGAAGCTTTCTTT CSAGKRGTEAFF
TRBD2 TRBJ2-1 - TRBV20-1 TGCAGTGCTAGAGGGGAGGGGTGGAATGAGCAGTTCTTC CSARGEGWNEQFF
TRBD2 TRBJ2-1 few TRBV29-1 TGCAGCGTTGAAAGGGGAGGGGACGATGAGCAGTTCTTC CSVERGGDDEQFF
- TRBJ1-1 - TRBV5-4 TGTGCCAGCAGCTCTCCAGACGGACAGAACACTGAAGCTTTCTTT CASSSPDGQNTEAFF
- TRBJ1-1 many TRBV5-1 TGCGCCAGCACCTTTAACAACAGGACGGGAAACACTGAAGCTTTCTTT CASTFNNRTGNTEAFF
TRBD1 TRBJ1-4 - TRBV15 TGTGCCACCACCCAGGGACAGGGCTTTGAAAAACTGTTTTTT CATTQGQGFEKLFF
TRBD2 TRBJ2-1 many TRBV10-3 TGTGCCATCAGTGAGCCGTATACCGGGAGGCCCTACAATGAGCAGTTCTTC CAISEPYTGRPYNEQFF
- TRBJ2-1 - TRBV29-1 TGCAGCGTTGACCCCCGGAGAGGCAATGAGCAGTTCTTC CSVDPRRGNEQFF
- TRBJ2-2 - TRBV28 TGTGCCAGCAGGCCCGGAGGGGTGTTCACCGGGGAGCTGTTTTTT CASRPGGVFTGELFF
- TRBJ2-1 many TRBV11-2 TGTGCCAGCAGCTTAAATCTATACAATGAGCAGTTCTTC CASSLNLYNEQFF
- TRBJ1-1 few TRBV7-3 TGTGCCAGCAGCTTAACGGCACCAATCGAAATGGCGACTGAAGCTTTCTTT CASSLTAPIEMATEAFF
- TRBJ1-2 many TRBV7-3 TGTGCCAGCAGCTTGGGACACGGATATGGCTACACCTTC CASSLGHGYGYTF
- TRBJ1-4 many TRBV7-9 TGTGCCAGCAGCTTAGCTGATGAAAAACTGTTTTTT CASSLADEKLFF
- TRBJ1-2 - TRBV18 TGTGCCAGCTCCGAAAAGGAATTCTATGGCTACACCTTC CASSEKEFYGYTF
- TRBJ1-4 many TRBV7-2 TGTGCCAGCAGCACCGACAGATACAATGAAAAACTGTTTTTT CASSTDRYNEKLFF
TRBD1 TRBJ1-1 few TRBV7-9 TGTGCCAGCAGCTTCGGGGGACAGGGTAACACTGAAGCTTTCTTT CASSFGGQGNTEAFF
TRBD1 TRBJ2-7 many TRBV7-2 TGTGCCAGCAGCCGATGGACAGGGAGCTACGAGCAGTACTTC CASSRWTGSYEQYF
TRBD1 TRBJ1-5 - TRBV19 TGTGCCAGTTTTCCGGGACAGGGAGGAAATGGCAATCAGCCCCAGCATTTT CASFPGQGGNGNQPQHF
- TRBJ1-1 many TRBV7-9 TGTGCCAGCAGCGGGCAAAGGGACCGCGACACTGAAGCTTTCTTT CASSGQRDRDTEAFF
- TRBJ2-7 - TRBV29-1 TGCAGCGTTGTTGGGGACTTATACGAGCAGTACTTC CSVVGDLYEQYF
- TRBJ1-1 few TRBV7-2 TGTGCCAGCAGCTTAGGAGGGTTGAAGACTGAAGCTTTCTTT CASSLGGLKTEAFF
- TRBJ1-1 few TRBV6-2/TRBV6-3 TGTGCCAGCAGTCAATCGGGACACCACACTGAAGCTTTCTTT CASSQSGHHTEAFF
- TRBJ2-6 few TRBV2 TGTGCCAGCAGAGGGACTGTTGGGGCCAACGTCCTGACTTTC CASRGTVGANVLTF
TRBD1 TRBJ2-7 few TRBV29-1 TGCAGCGTTTCTCGGGACAGGGGCACCTACGAGCAGTACTTC CSVSRDRGTYEQYF
- TRBJ1-1 - TRBV3-1 TGTGCCAGCAGCCAACCCCTGCCTACAGCTGAAGCTTTCTTT CASSQPLPTAEAFF
TRBD2 TRBJ2-1 - TRBV6-4 TGTGCCAGCAGTCGGACTAGCGGTTACTCCTACAATGAGCAGTTCTTC CASSRTSGYSYNEQFF
TRBD2 TRBJ2-5 many TRBV7-2 TGTGCCAGCAGCCGATGGGGGGAGGGCCGCCAAGAGACCCAGTACTTC CASSRWGEGRQETQYF
- TRBJ1-3 many TRBV18 TGTGCCAGCTCACCGCCCGGGGGAACTGGAAACACCATATATTTT CASSPPGGTGNTIYF
- TRBJ2-3 - TRBV29-1 TGCAGCGTTACCCTTTCTAGCACAGATACGCAGTATTTT CSVTLSSTDTQYF
- TRBJ2-7 many TRBV7-6 TGTGCCAGCAGCAGGATCCAAGGAAGCTCCTACGAGCAGTACTTC CASSRIQGSSYEQYF
TRBD1 TRBJ2-7 many TRBV7-9 TGTGCCAGCAGCGCCGGGACAGGGGGCTACGAGCAGTACTTC CASSAGTGGYEQYF
TRBD1 TRBJ1-5 few TRBV28 TGTGCCAGCAGTCTCGACAGGGACAATCAGCCCCAGCATTTT CASSLDRDNQPQHF
TRBD2 TRBJ2-3 many TRBV14 TGTGCCAGCAGCTGGAGGAGGGCCCTCGGGACTAGCGGGAGTAGGCTCACGGATACGCAGTATTTT CASSWRRALGTSGSRLTDTQYF
- TRBJ2-7 many TRBV7-8 TGTGCCAGCATGAATTACCGGCGGCACGAGCAGTACTTC CASMNYRRHEQYF
TRBD2 TRBJ2-1 - TRBV2 TGTGCCAGCAGGGGACTAGCGGGGCCGAGTCGGCAGTTCTTC CASRGLAGPSRQFF
- TRBJ1-2 - TRBV4-3 TGCGCCAGCAGCCAACTCCCAGGGGAAGGGGGCTACACCTTC CASSQLPGEGGYTF
- TRBJ2-3 once TRBV2 TGTGCCAGCACCGGGGACGGGCTCTACACAGATACGCAGTATTTT CASTGDGLYTDTQYF
TRBD1 TRBJ1-5 few TRBV28 TGTGCCAGCAGTATTCCGATCGGGACAGGGGATGGGACGGGTCAGCCCCAGCATTTT CASSIPIGTGDGTGQPQHF
TRBD2 TRBJ2-1 many TRBV7-2 TGTGCCAGCAGCTTAGGAGTACTAGCGGGAGGGGGAAATGAGCAGTTCTTC CASSLGVLAGGGNEQFF